This entry concerns a single T cell receptor beta chain. Sequencing used immunoSEQ multiplex PCR; TCRdb keeps in-frame clones, though not all of them. The sample lists approximately 410,000 clones, 75% to 90% occurring once. The sample comes from a study of blood T cell repertoires in COVID-19. Looked up from germline, CDR1 is LGHDT and CDR2 is YNNKEL (reference sequence). V shed 4 bases, J shed 2 bases, and the junction held 2 bases outside the gene matches. This CDR3 is built from 14 residues. The receptor was derived from a woman in her twenties or thirties with active or convalescent COVID-19. This sequence joins TRBV3-1 (or the pseudogene TRBV3-2) and TRBJ1-2, with 9 bases that match TRBD1. Input material: peripheral blood. CDR3 in amino acids: CASSPGQGNYGYTF. CDR3 nucleotides: TGTGCCAGCAGCCCCGGACAGGGGAACTATGGCTACACCTTC.